This passage covers 5 T cell receptor beta chains from one sample sequenced in a study of T cells in Graves' hyperthyroidism and ophthalmopathy. There were TCR beta CDR3 regions amplified from RNA transcripts. During a first-round RT-PCR of the TCR CDR3, the HTBI primer set was used. TCRdb recomputed calls from the multiplex PCR reads with MiXCR, one row per CDR3 protein. The table includes over 120,000 distinct CDR3 sequences, roughly 23% detected once. Material for sequencing was blood. All receptors derive from a woman aged 45-59 years with Graves' hyperthyroidism that later progressed to Graves' ophthalmopathy.

The chain is built from TRBV28 and TRBJ2-1; no clear D gene. The V gene's germline CDR1 is MDHEN and CDR2 SYDVKM. The CDR3 is made up of 13 amino acids. Trimming stripped 2 bases from V and 8 bases from J, with 10 bases between. CDR3 DNA sequence: TGTGCCAGCAGTTTACCTTCACGGGATGAGCAGTTCTTC. This gives the protein CASSLPSRDEQFF.

The chain couples TRBV10-3 to TRBJ1-4, with D tentatively TRBD1 (5 bases). This CDR3 has 15 amino acids. Germline CDR1 is ENHRY and CDR2 is SYGVKD. Trimming stripped 6 bases from V and 10 bases from J, with 21 bases between. The CDR3 DNA follows: TGTGCCATCAGAGCCTCGGTAGGGGATGGTGCAAAACTGTTTTTT. It is translated as CAIRASVGDGAKLFF.

This clonotype has a handful of counts. The V and J genes are TRBV29-1 and TRBJ2-3; TRBD2 matches at 13 bases. Germline V gene data show CDR1 as SQVTM and CDR2 as ANQGSEA. The CDR3 runs to 18 residues. The trim removed 4 bases at V and 0 bases at J, leaving 10 bases unmatched. CDR3 DNA sequence: TGCAGCGTTGCTCCTTTGACTAGCGGGAGGTTTAGCACAGATACGCAGTATTTT. This codes for CSVAPLTSGRFSTDTQYF.

This clonotype was detected only a few times. As DNA, the CDR3 is TGTGCCAGCAGCTTAGTACGGGCGGCGGCGGGAGACCGACAAGATGAGCAGTTCTTC. Amino acid sequence: CASSLVRAAAGDRQDEQFF. This chain joins TRBV11-2 and TRBJ2-1; TRBD2 aligns across 7 bases. V dropped 1 base and J dropped 8; count of bases not matched to a gene: 20. Germline CDR1 SGHAT, CDR2 FQNNGV. CDR3 size: 19 residues.

This clonotype occurred many times. The gene calls are TRBV12-3 or TRBV12-4 and TRBJ2-1, with D maybe TRBD2 (5 bases). With 6 bases removed from V and 6 bases from J, the gap between germline ends came to 15 bases. The CDR3 is 14 residues long. The CDR3 bases are TGTGCCAGCAGCCTGGTGGCGGGCCTCAATGAGCAGTTCTTC. It specifies CASSLVAGLNEQFF.